This TCR beta chain was identified in a study of PD-L1 blockade in urothelial cancer. Germline lookup yields CDR1 WSHSY and CDR2 SAAADI. V shed 4 bases and J shed 5 bases, with 17 bases lying between them. The CDR3 spans 15 residues. Assay: immunoSEQ multiplex PCR; the TCRdb copy retains only in-frame clones and omits some. The sample lists about 43,000 clones, about 91% occurring once. The chain has TRBV10-2 and TRBJ2-5; D call uncertain. The material sequenced was PBMCs, taken around atezolizumab (anti-PD-L1) treatment. The clonotype comes from a man aged 80 or over with urothelial cancer. CDR3 in amino acids: CASSGVGTARETQYF. The CDR3 DNA reads TGCGCCAGCAGTGGGGTTGGAACGGCGCGGGAGACCCAGTACTTC.